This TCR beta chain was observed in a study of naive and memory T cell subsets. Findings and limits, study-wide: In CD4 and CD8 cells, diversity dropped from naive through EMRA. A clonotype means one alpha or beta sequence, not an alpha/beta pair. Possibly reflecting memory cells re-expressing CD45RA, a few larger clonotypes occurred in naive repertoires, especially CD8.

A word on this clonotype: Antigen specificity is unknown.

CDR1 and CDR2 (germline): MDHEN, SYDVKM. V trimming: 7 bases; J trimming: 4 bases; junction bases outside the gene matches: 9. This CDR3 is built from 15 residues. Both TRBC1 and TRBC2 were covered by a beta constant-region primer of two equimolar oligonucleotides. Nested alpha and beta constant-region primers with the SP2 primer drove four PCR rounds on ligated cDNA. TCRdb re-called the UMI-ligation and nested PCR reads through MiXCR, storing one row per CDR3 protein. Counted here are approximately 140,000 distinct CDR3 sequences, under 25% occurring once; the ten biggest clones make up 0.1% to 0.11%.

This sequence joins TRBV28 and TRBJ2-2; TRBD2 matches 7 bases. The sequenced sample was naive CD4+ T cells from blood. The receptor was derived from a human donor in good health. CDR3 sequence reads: CASIKASGVTGELFF. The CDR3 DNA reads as TGTGCCAGCATCAAAGCAAGCGGGGTCACCGGGGAGCTGTTTTTT.